A selection of T cell receptor beta chains follows, all from one sample in a study of control samples from healthy donors and cancer patients. The protocol was immunoSEQ multiplex PCR, while the TCRdb copy is restricted to in-frame clones and leaves out a portion. The sample gives 100,000 to 150,000 clones, 93% of which show up once; 1.5% to 2% is in the top ten. The sequencing sample was made of PBMCs. The receptors stem from a man aged 45-65 years with head and neck cancer. The CDR3 runs from the conserved cysteine through the conserved F or W. A D gene is named only where the DNA matches it firmly. Clone sizes are given selectively: once, few, many, or a class where the clone is expanded.

abundance,d_gene,j_gene,v_gene,CDR3aa,CDR3nt
-,-,TRBJ2-5,TRBV5-6,CASSLDRFQETQYF,TGTGCCAGCAGCTTGGATAGGTTTCAAGAGACCCAGTACTTC
-,-,TRBJ2-7,TRBV19,CASSMDLLQGPHSYEQYF,TGTGCCAGTAGTATGGACCTTTTACAGGGTCCCCACTCCTACGAGCAGTACTTC
-,-,TRBJ1-5,TRBV6-4,CASSPPKPQHF,TGTGCCAGCAGCCCCCCCAAGCCCCAGCATTTT
-,-,TRBJ1-1,TRBV15,CATSWDNHLYEAFF,TGTGCCACCAGCTGGGACAACCACCTCTATGAAGCTTTCTTT
-,-,TRBJ2-7,TRBV5-3,CAISDTGYEQYF,TGTGCCATCTCCGACACAGGCTACGAGCAGTACTTC
-,-,TRBJ2-3,TRBV7-3,CASSKGGPQDTQYF,TGTGCCAGCAGCAAGGGGGGGCCGCAAGATACGCAGTATTTT
-,-,TRBJ1-1,TRBV19,CASMMGGTEAFF,TGTGCCAGTATGATGGGGGGCACTGAAGCTTTCTTT
-,-,TRBJ2-1,TRBV19,CASSPTVAGNEQFF,TGTGCCAGTAGCCCGACCGTTGCTGGCAATGAGCAGTTCTTC
once,TRBD1,TRBJ2-7,TRBV27,CASSLRQGLVPYYEQYF,TGTGCCAGCAGCCTCAGACAGGGTCTGGTCCCCTACTACGAGCAGTACTTC
-,-,TRBJ1-3,TRBV24-1,CATSDFDSSGNTIYF,TGTGCCACCAGTGATTTTGACAGCTCTGGAAACACCATATATTTT
-,-,TRBJ2-2,TRBV6-6,CASSPQGETGELFF,TGTGCCAGCAGTCCCCAGGGCGAGACCGGGGAGCTGTTTTTT
-,TRBD2,TRBJ2-7,TRBV6-5,CASSSRFRGAYEQYF,TGTGCCAGCAGTTCCCGATTCCGGGGGGCCTACGAGCAGTACTTC
-,-,TRBJ2-7,TRBV4-2,CASSQDRSADEQYF,TGTGCCAGCAGCCAAGATCGGAGTGCGGACGAGCAGTACTTC
-,-,TRBJ1-6,TRBV19,CASSSQVSPLHF,TGTGCCAGTAGCTCCCAAGTCTCACCCCTCCACTTT
-,-,TRBJ1-2,TRBV6-5,CASSKSSYGYTF,TGTGCCAGCAGTAAATCTTCATATGGCTACACCTTC
-,-,TRBJ2-5,TRBV6-5,CASSSWASQESQYF,TGTGCCAGCAGCTCCTGGGCCAGCCAAGAGTCCCAGTACTTC
once,-,TRBJ1-5,TRBV9,CASSPQGFGNQPQHF,TGTGCCAGCAGCCCGCAGGGATTCGGCAATCAGCCCCAGCATTTT
-,TRBD1,TRBJ1-4,TRBV7-8,CASTTQGTEKLFF,TGTGCCAGCACCACACAGGGGACTGAAAAACTGTTTTTT
-,-,TRBJ1-1,TRBV12-3/TRBV12-4,CASSYTGSTEAFF,TGTGCCAGCAGTTACACAGGGAGCACTGAAGCTTTCTTT
few,-,TRBJ2-7,TRBV29-1,CSVEDGVAYEQYF,TGCAGCGTTGAAGACGGGGTTGCCTACGAGCAGTACTTC
-,-,TRBJ2-5,TRBV12-3/TRBV12-4,CASSFQETQYF,TGTGCCAGCAGTTTTCAAGAGACCCAGTACTTC
-,TRBD1,TRBJ1-2,TRBV28,CASSLDRNYGYTF,TGTGCCAGCAGTCTGGACAGGAACTATGGCTACACCTTC
-,-,TRBJ1-4,TRBV7-2,CASSLAGIGEKLFF,TGTGCCAGCAGCTTAGCAGGGATAGGTGAAAAACTGTTTTTT
-,-,TRBJ1-1,TRBV7-2,CASSPGGLNTEAFF,TGTGCCAGCAGCCCCGGGGGGTTGAACACTGAAGCTTTCTTT
-,-,TRBJ2-3,TRBV29-1,CSVSSWGVVRTDTQYF,TGCAGCGTTTCATCCTGGGGGGTAGTCCGCACAGATACGCAGTATTTT
once,-,TRBJ2-7,TRBV6-6,CASSSMGAGESEQYF,TGTGCCAGCTCCTCGATGGGGGCAGGGGAAAGTGAGCAGTACTTC
few,TRBD1,TRBJ1-1,TRBV10-1,CAIPGQEFIEAFF,TGCGCCATCCCGGGACAGGAGTTTATTGAAGCTTTCTTT
-,-,TRBJ1-2,TRBV28,CASSLVGVHSSGYTF,TGTGCCAGCAGTTTGGTAGGGGTCCATTCTTCTGGCTACACCTTC
-,-,TRBJ1-3,TRBV5-6,CASSSWGRLEQSGNTIYF,TGTGCCAGCAGCTCGTGGGGCAGGTTGGAACAATCTGGAAACACCATATATTTT
-,TRBD1,TRBJ1-3,TRBV4-1,CASSPGTGTHSGNTIYF,TGCGCCAGCAGCCCAGGGACAGGAACACACTCTGGAAACACCATATATTTT
-,-,TRBJ2-1,TRBV12-3/TRBV12-4,CASSPPHNEQFF,TGTGCCAGCAGTCCCCCGCACAATGAGCAGTTCTTC
-,-,TRBJ2-1,TRBV7-9,CASRGLTGYSYNEQFF,TGTGCCAGCAGGGGACTGACAGGATACTCCTACAATGAGCAGTTCTTC